Following are 3 T cell receptor beta chains from one sample sequenced in a study of blood T cell repertoires in COVID-19. Generated by immunoSEQ multiplex PCR, the TCRdb table keeps only in-frame clones and is missing some. The sample carries about 68,000 clones, 80% to 90% recorded once. Material: peripheral blood. The receptors shown here come from a human donor in a cohort sampled during active COVID-19.

The chain couples TRBV5-1 to TRBJ2-7, with a weak D call TRBD2 (6 bases). Per the germline V gene, CDR1 is SGHRS and CDR2 is YFSETQ. The V gene lost 7 bases and the J gene lost 2 bases, with 16 bases spanning the gap. The CDR3 covers 14 residues. The CDR3 bases are TGCGCCAGCCGCCCCCCGGGCGGGACCTACGAGCAGTACTTC. Residues: CASRPPGGTYEQYF. The full variable domain, with the rest looked up from reference TRBV5-1 and TRBJ2-7, is KAGVTQTPRYLIKTRGQQVTLSCSPISGHRSVSWYQQTPGQGLQFLFEYFSETQRNKGNFPGRFSGRQFSNSRSEMNVSTLELGDSALYLCASRPPGGTYEQYFGPGTRLTVT.

The rearrangement uses TRBV11-2 and TRBJ2-7, with D maybe TRBD2 (5 bases). CDR1 is SGHAT and CDR2 is FQNNGV in the germline V gene. This CDR3 has 15 amino acids. Trimming cost V 2 bases and J 6 bases, with 17 bases left between them. The CDR3, as DNA: TGTGCCAGCAGCTTAAGGATCGGGGTTCTGGGCGAGCAGTACTTC. Protein product: CASSLRIGVLGEQYF.

This clone has a handful of counts. The J gene is TRBJ2-1, the V gene TRBV10-1, with 7 nucleotides matching TRBD1. From germline, CDR1 is WNHNN and CDR2 SYGVQD (reference sequence). J lost 9 bases, V lost 4 bases, and 6 bases had no gene match. This CDR3 is 13 amino acids long. The CDR3 DNA reads as TGCGCCAGCAGTGGACAGGGAGTAGGTGAGCAGTTCTTC. Its translation: CASSGQGVGEQFF.